The 27 T cell receptor beta chains presented below share a single source sample, sequenced in a study of graft-versus-host responses after intestinal transplantation. TCRdb's table, derived via immunoSEQ multiplex PCR, lists solely in-frame clones and lacks some. In the table there are 90,000 to 150,000 clones, 95% of which are singletons. The antigens for these receptors are not known. Sample: unstimulated CD8+ T cells sorted from spleen or lymph node cells, taken before intestinal transplant. Source of these receptors: a human donor who received an intestinal transplant.

This clone appeared a single time. The chain couples TRBV5-1 to TRBJ2-7; 8 nucleotides align to TRBD1. V shed 4 bases, J shed 4 bases, and the junction held 10 bases outside the gene matches. Germline assignment: CDR1 SGHRS and CDR2 YFSETQ. This CDR3 has 15 amino acids. CDR3 in amino acids: CASSDPGTGLYEQYF. CDR3 in DNA: TGCGCCAGCAGCGATCCCGGGACAGGCTTATACGAGCAGTACTTC.

CDR3 residues: CASSFPDNEQFF. The CDR3, as DNA: TGTGCCAGCAGTTTTCCAGACAATGAGCAGTTCTTC. The chain carries TRBV27 and TRBJ2-1; no clear D gene. CDR3 length: 12 residues. CDR1 MNHEY and CDR2 SMNVEV come from the germline V gene (reference sequence). V was trimmed by 3 bases and J by 5 bases, leaving 5 bases between them.

This chain connects TRBV7-3 to TRBJ1-2; no clear D. The germline V gene has CDR1 SGHTA and CDR2 FQGTGA. V lost 4 bases, J lost 3 bases, and 9 bases lay in between. The CDR3 is 13 amino acids. The CDR3 coding sequence is TGTGCCAGCAGCTCGGACGGAGACTATGGCTACACCTTC. Encoded protein: CASSSDGDYGYTF.

The rearrangement joins TRBV10-2 to TRBJ2-7; D is uncertain. Germline CDR1 is WSHSY and CDR2 is SAAADI. CDR3 size: 14 residues. Trimming cost V 8 bases and J 3 bases, with 17 bases left between them. The CDR3 here is CASRRLGTDYEQYF. The CDR3 DNA reads TGCGCCAGCCGACGCCTCGGAACAGACTACGAGCAGTACTTC.

The chain employs TRBV20-1 and TRBJ1-2; D gene unclear. V lost 7 bases and J lost 0, with 3 bases in between. The CDR3 has 10 amino acids. Germline CDR1 is DFQATT and CDR2 is SNEGSKA (reference sequence). The CDR3 is CSDANYGYTF. The CDR3 DNA sequence: TGCAGTGACGCTAACTATGGCTACACCTTC.

The chain combines TRBV28 with TRBJ2-7, with TRBD2 as a possible D gene (6 bases). This CDR3 region has 14 residues. CDR1 and CDR2 from the germline V gene are MDHEN and SYDVKM. Trimming took off 3 bases at V and 0 bases at J, with 9 bases between the two ends. The CDR3, as DNA: TGTGCCAGCAGTTTTGGCGGGACCTCCTACGAGCAGTACTTC. Its translation is CASSFGGTSYEQYF. The full variable domain, its missing parts supplied by reference TRBV28 and TRBJ2-7, is DVKVTQSSRYLVKRTGEKVFLECVQDMDHENMFWYRQDPGLGLRLIYFSYDVKMKEKGDIPEGYSVSREKKERFSLILESASTNQTSMYLCASSFGGTSYEQYFGPGTRLTVT.

The chain joins TRBV5-5 to TRBJ2-2, with TRBD2 identical over 12 bases. Germline CDR1 and CDR2: SGHKS and YYEKEE (reference sequence). The J segment lost 5 bases and the V segment lost 1 base, leaving 6 bases of the junction unmatched. There are 17 residues in the CDR3. CDR3 coding DNA: TGTGCCAGCAGCTTGCTAGCGGGAGGGTTGAAGACCGGGGAGCTGTTTTTT. It codes for CASSLLAGGLKTGELFF.

The chain joins TRBV11-2 to TRBJ1-5, with 7 bases fitting TRBD1. This CDR3 contains 13 residues. CDR1 is SGHAT and CDR2 is FQNNGV in the germline V gene. The ends lost 2 bases at V and 5 bases at J; junction bases unmatched: 0. Here the CDR3 reads CASSLQGDQPQHF. As DNA, the CDR3 is TGTGCCAGCAGCTTACAGGGGGATCAGCCCCAGCATTTT.

The V gene is TRBV30, the J gene TRBJ2-7; D is possibly TRBD2 (5 bases). The CDR3 has 13 amino acids. V gave up 4 bases and J gave up 3 bases, with 13 bases separating them. Germline values: CDR1 GTSNPN, CDR2 SVGIG (reference sequence). The CDR3 region has the DNA TGTGCCTGGAAGGGTGAGGGTATCTACGAGCAGTACTTC. Protein product: CAWKGEGIYEQYF.

This rearrangement joins TRBV19 to TRBJ2-7; the match to TRBD1 covers 8 bases. Germline CDR1 reads LNHDA; CDR2 reads SQIVND (reference sequence). The CDR3 extends over 16 amino acids. Unmatched junction bases numbered 4, after V lost 0 bases and J lost 0 bases. CDR3 bases: TGTGCCAGTAGTATAGATTCCGGGACAGGCTCCTACGAGCAGTACTTC. Its protein product is CASSIDSGTGSYEQYF.

The genes are TRBV28 and TRBJ1-1, with D possibly matching TRBD1 (6 bases). The CDR3 spans 12 residues. Germline CDR1 reads MDHEN; CDR2 reads SYDVKM. Trimming shortened V by 10 bases and J by 0 bases, and 9 bases separated the two germline ends. The CDR3 DNA reads as TGTGCCACCCGGACAGTGAACACTGAAGCTTTCTTT. Amino acids: CATRTVNTEAFF. The full variable domain, rest sourced from reference TRBV28 and TRBJ1-1, is DVKVTQSSRYLVKRTGEKVFLECVQDMDHENMFWYRQDPGLGLRLIYFSYDVKMKEKGDIPEGYSVSREKKERFSLILESASTNQTSMYLCATRTVNTEAFFGQGTRLTVV.

The rearrangement uses TRBV7-3 and TRBJ1-2, with D perhaps TRBD1 (6 bases). Trimming removed 4 bases from V and 6 bases from J, with 12 bases in between. This CDR3 is built from 13 residues. CDR1 and CDR2 (germline): SGHTA, FQGTGA. Here the CDR3 DNA reads TGTGCCAGCAGCTCAACAGGGAGGGATGGCTACACCTTC. Amino acid sequence: CASSSTGRDGYTF.

J is TRBJ2-7 and V is TRBV7-9; no clear D gene. V dropped 2 bases and J dropped 3 bases, with 11 bases sitting between them. CDR3 length: 14 residues. Germline loops: CDR1 SEHNR, CDR2 FQNEAQ (reference sequence). The CDR3 loop is CASSLSGRYYEQYF. CDR3 in DNA: TGTGCCAGCAGCTTATCCGGCAGGTACTACGAGCAGTACTTC.

The chain recombines TRBV29-1 with TRBJ2-5; TRBD2 aligns across 10 bases. The closer fit of TRBJ2-7 to the DNA end suggests the J call may be wrong. Germline CDR1 is SQVTM and CDR2 is ANQGSEA. The CDR3 has 15 residues. The CDR3 DNA follows: TGCAGCGTTGAATGGGGATTAGCGGGAGGATACGAGCAGTACTTC. Translation: CSVEWGLAGGYEQYF.

This chain uses TRBV5-4 with TRBJ2-1, with 11 bases lining up with TRBD2. This CDR3 spans 14 amino acids. Germline V CDR1 and CDR2: SGHNT, YYREEE (reference sequence). V lost 3 bases and J lost 8; bases outside the gene matches: 4. In nucleotides, the CDR3 is TGTGCCAGCAGCTCCCCGGGACTAGCGGATGAGCAGTTCTTC. It specifies CASSSPGLADEQFF. Combining the CDR3 with reference TRBV5-4 and TRBJ2-1 gives the whole variable domain ETGVTQSPTHLIKTRGQQVTLRCSSQSGHNTVSWYQQALGQGPQFIFQYYREEENGRGNFPPRFSGLQFPNYSSELNVNALELDDSALYLCASSSPGLADEQFFGPGTRLTVL.

The chain joins TRBV19 to TRBJ2-4, with D possibly being TRBD2 (6 bases). The CDR3 extends over 18 amino acids. Germline CDR1 and CDR2: LNHDA and SQIVND (reference sequence). V was cut by 3 bases and J by 6 bases, with 24 bases left in between. CDR3 protein: CASSILPPGAGLGNIQYF. The CDR3 DNA follows: TGTGCCAGTAGTATCCTTCCCCCGGGAGCCGGTTTGGGAAACATTCAGTACTTC.

CDR3 bases: TGTGCCAGCACCTCGACAGGGGGGGTTGATACGCAGTATTTT. Residues: CASTSTGGVDTQYF. The chain carries TRBV27 and TRBJ2-3; TRBD1 matches at 9 bases. Germline values: CDR1 MNHEY, CDR2 SMNVEV (reference sequence). The CDR3 covers 14 residues. V shed 7 bases, J shed 6 bases, and the junction held 8 bases outside the gene matches.

The chain combines TRBV6-1 with TRBJ1-4; unclear D gene. This CDR3 is 14 amino acids long. V was cut by 6 bases and J by 5 bases, with 13 bases left in between. Germline CDR1 reads MNHNS; CDR2 reads SASEGT. The CDR3 nucleotides read TGTGCCAGCAGACACCGGGTCTTCAATGAAAAACTGTTTTTT. Translating it yields CASRHRVFNEKLFF.

CDR3 coding DNA: TGTGCCAGCAGTGAAGCTTTCAGGGGGTACAGCTATGGCTACACCTTC. Protein sequence: CASSEAFRGYSYGYTF. The V gene is TRBV6-1, the J gene TRBJ1-2; 7 bases fit TRBD1. The CDR3 extends over 16 amino acids. V lost 0 bases to trimming and J lost 4 bases; unmatched junction nucleotides: 8. In germline, CDR1 is MNHNS, CDR2 SASEGT.

The CDR3 DNA reads TGTGCCAGCAGCCAAGAAAACCGTAGCAATCAGCCCCAGCATTTT. It yields the protein CASSQENRSNQPQHF. The rearrangement uses TRBV4-2 and TRBJ1-5; no clear D. CDR1 and CDR2 (germline): LGHNA, YNFKEQ. V lost 0 bases, J lost 0 bases, and 6 bases lay in between. CDR3 length equals 15 residues.

In its sample, this clone was seen once. The chain is built from TRBV20-1 and TRBJ1-2; D is uncertain. This CDR3 is built from 10 residues. V gave up 2 bases and J gave up 3 bases, with 1 base separating them. Germline V gives CDR1 DFQATT, CDR2 SNEGSKA (reference sequence). The DNA of the CDR3 is TGCAGTGCTAGATACTATGGCTACACCTTC. Protein: CSARYYGYTF.

This clone was counted once. The V gene is TRBV28, the J gene TRBJ2-1; 9 bases are a match to TRBD2. J gave up 6 bases and V 4 bases, and 7 bases lay outside the gene matches. The CDR3 consists of 15 residues. The germline V gene encodes CDR1 MDHEN and CDR2 SYDVKM. CDR3 in DNA: TGTGCCAGCAGTTCCGGGACTAGCCGATTCAATGAGCAGTTCTTC. Its translation is CASSSGTSRFNEQFF.

The chain joins TRBV9 to TRBJ2-7; D remains ambiguous. This CDR3 spans 14 amino acids. The germline CDR1 and CDR2 sequences are SGDLS and YYNGEE. The V end was cut by 4 bases, the J end by 3 bases, with 14 bases between. DNA for the CDR3: TGTGCCAGCAGCCCCGGCGGCCTCAACTACGAGCAGTACTTC. Residues: CASSPGGLNYEQYF.

To note about this clone: The CDR3 does not end in the conserved phenylalanine or tryptophan, so this is likely a read error. The rearrangement joins TRBV4-3 to TRBJ2-7; D possibly corresponds to TRBD2 (6 bases). Germline CDR1 LGHNA, CDR2 YSLEER. Trimming took off 0 bases at V and 1 base at J, with 19 bases between the two ends. The CDR3 totals 18 residues. CDR3 amino acids: CASSQELGDGRGSYEQYL. In nucleotides, the CDR3 is TGCGCCAGCAGCCAAGAATTGGGGGACGGGAGAGGGTCCTACGAGCAGTACCTC.

V is TRBV27 and J is TRBJ2-7; tentative D call: TRBD2 (5 bases). CDR1 and CDR2 from the germline V gene are MNHEY and SMNVEV (reference sequence). The CDR3 is made up of 15 amino acids. V shed 5 bases and J shed 0 bases, with 14 bases lying between them. CDR3 in amino acids: CASSPSGVSSYEQYF. The CDR3 coding sequence is TGTGCCAGCAGTCCTTCCGGGGTCAGCTCCTACGAGCAGTACTTC.

The genes are TRBV7-2 and TRBJ1-1; no clear D. Trimming pared 6 bases from V and 8 bases from J, leaving 16 bases between. The V gene's germline CDR1 is SGHTA and CDR2 FQGNSA. This CDR3 contains 13 residues. The CDR3 sequence: CASSRRSDVEAFF. CDR3 sequence (DNA): TGTGCCAGCAGTCGCCGATCCGACGTCGAAGCTTTCTTT.

The chain combines TRBV4-1 with TRBJ1-5; D not resolved. This CDR3 has 15 amino acids. The germline V gene encodes CDR1 MGHRA and CDR2 YSYEKL. V gave up 5 bases and J gave up 3 bases, with 14 bases separating them. Here the CDR3 reads CASSADGKTNQPQHF. DNA for the CDR3: TGCGCCAGCAGCGCGGACGGGAAAACCAATCAGCCCCAGCATTTT.